This T cell receptor beta chain was captured in a study of T-cell memory formation after mild COVID-19. Study-wide results and limits: Some clones that responded turned up in pre-infection memory, which suggests that cross-reactive memory joined in. CD4+ contracting clones lay mainly in CM and EM, CD8+ ones in EMRA.

V was pared by 5 bases and J by 0 bases, with 10 bases between. The CDR3 loop spans 14 amino acids. Germline V gene sequence: CDR1 LNHDA, CDR2 SQIVND (reference sequence). Libraries for TCRalpha and TCRbeta carried sample barcodes and unique molecular identifiers via 5'RACE. MiXCR was run by TCRdb on the 5' RACE reads, yielding one entry per CDR3 protein. The top ten clones hold approximately 8.1% of a sample with fewer than 650,000 distinct CDR3 sequences, 15% to 20% of them seen once. In its sample, this clonotype was seen a few times. The antigen remains unidentified. This chain connects TRBV19 to TRBJ1-2; possible D gene TRBD1, 6 bases. This sequence originates from an adult woman who had mild COVID-19 (a few samples of this study predate the infection). Cell type and time point are not known. The material sequenced was PBMCs or a T cell subset sorted from them (not recorded which). The CDR3 here is CASSPGVSNYGYTF. The CDR3 region has the DNA TGTGCCAGTAGTCCAGGGGTTTCTAACTATGGCTACACCTTC. The variable domain in full, completed from reference TRBV19 and TRBJ1-2, reads DGGITQSPKYLFRKEGQNVTLSCEQNLNHDAMYWYRQDPGQGLRLIYYSQIVNDFQKGDIAEGYSVSREKKESFPLTVTSAQKNPTAFYLCASSPGVSNYGYTFGSGTRLTVV.